The 32 T cell receptor beta chains below come from one sample, sequenced in a study of T cell responses to AZD1222 COVID-19 vaccine (dated by TCRdb to the early 2020s). The time point label, as the study defines it: about 28 days (+/-7) after the second vaccine dose. Libraries were constructed by the immunoSEQ multiplex PCR assay. As stored in TCRdb, this immuneACCESS dataset retains in-frame rearrangements with V and J assigned. A fraction of the clones does not appear; measured against another copy, unresolved V genes explain less than half of the discrepancy, and the remainder lacks a known reason. In this sample the table shows approximately 84,000 clones, 85% to 90% of which occur a single time. The ten largest clonotypes hold 2% to 2.5% of the sample. This sample comprised peripheral blood, obtained 28 days after the second AZD1222 dose. The receptors derive from an adult who received the AZD1222 COVID-19 vaccine.

The V and J genes are TRBV30 and TRBJ1-5; D gene unclear. The ends were cut back, 0 bases at V and 0 bases at J, with 15 bases in the middle. The germline gives CDR1 GTSNPN, CDR2 SVGIG (reference sequence). The CDR3 runs to 17 residues. For the CDR3, the DNA is TGTGCCTGGAGTGTATTCCTGGGGATGGATAGCAATCAGCCCCAGCATTTT. Protein product: CAWSVFLGMDSNQPQHF. The full variable domain, its missing parts supplied by reference TRBV30 and TRBJ1-5, is SQTIHQWPATLVQPVGSPLSLECTVEGTSNPNLYWYRQAAGRGLQLLFYSVGIGQISSEVPQNLSASRPQDRQFILSSKKLLLSDSGFYLCAWSVFLGMDSNQPQHFGDGTRLSIL.

The V call is TRBV19, the J call TRBJ2-7; TRBD2 agrees at 11 bases. This CDR3 is 17 amino acids long. J was trimmed by 4 bases and V by 1 base; bases with no gene match: 9. Germline loops: CDR1 LNHDA, CDR2 SQIVND (reference sequence). For the CDR3, the DNA is TGTGCCAGTAGTATAGTCCCACTAGCGGGGGCAAGTTACGAGCAGTACTTC. Protein: CASSIVPLAGASYEQYF.

The V and J genes are TRBV25-1 and TRBJ1-5; D gene ambiguous. Germline CDR1 MGHDK, CDR2 SYGVNS. The CDR3 totals 16 residues. V was clipped by 1 base and J by 0 bases, with 10 bases between them. CDR3 sequence (DNA): TGTGCCAGCAGTGAATTGGCCGGGTATAGCAATCAGCCCCAGCATTTT. Protein sequence: CASSELAGYSNQPQHF.

CDR3 loop: CATSRDLPYEQYF. CDR3 nucleotides: TGTGCCACCAGCAGAGATCTGCCCTACGAGCAGTACTTC. The J gene is TRBJ2-7, the V gene TRBV15; no definite D call. The ends were cut back, 0 bases at V and 2 bases at J, with 5 bases in the middle. The germline V gene encodes CDR1 LNHNV and CDR2 YYDKDF (reference sequence). The CDR3 is made up of 13 amino acids.

This sequence joins TRBV2 and TRBJ1-6; 9 positions match TRBD1. Per the germline V gene, CDR1 is SNHLY and CDR2 is FYNNEI. V lost 7 bases, J lost 0 bases, and 4 bases stayed unmatched. This CDR3 comprises 16 residues. The CDR3: CASIPDRGSYNSPLHF. The CDR3 nucleotides are TGTGCCAGCATCCCGGACAGGGGCTCCTATAATTCACCCCTCCACTTT. The full variable domain, in which reference TRBV2 and TRBJ1-6 provide the parts outside the CDR3, is EPEVTQTPSHQVTQMGQEVILRCVPISNHLYFYWYRQILGQKVEFLVSFYNNEISEKSEIFDDQFSVERPDGSNFTLKIRSTKLEDSAMYFCASIPDRGSYNSPLHFGNGTRLTVT.

The chain has TRBV4-1 and TRBJ2-7; possible D gene TRBD2, 5 bases. V was pared by 4 bases and J by 3 bases, with 19 bases between. Germline assignment: CDR1 MGHRA and CDR2 YSYEKL. The CDR3 runs to 16 residues. CDR3 residues: CASSPIIRPGGYEQYF. The CDR3 coding sequence is TGCGCCAGCAGCCCGATCATACGTCCCGGAGGCTACGAGCAGTACTTC.

This clone was found once. V gene TRBV6-2 or TRBV6-3 combines with J gene TRBJ2-7, with D possibly TRBD1 on 5 matching bases. The CDR3 totals 14 residues. Germline assignment: CDR1 MNHEY and CDR2 SVGEGT. Trimming removed 5 bases from V and 0 bases from J, with 11 bases in between. The CDR3 region is CASSPTGISYEQYF. Here the CDR3 DNA reads TGTGCCAGCAGTCCCACAGGAATCTCCTACGAGCAGTACTTC.

The chain uses TRBV19 and TRBJ2-2; 10 positions agree with TRBD1. Germline V gives CDR1 LNHDA, CDR2 SQIVND (reference sequence). V was pared by 4 bases and J by 5 bases, with 7 bases of the junction left unmatched. The CDR3 is 16 amino acids. In DNA form, the CDR3 reads TGTGCCAGTAGTAGAGGGGGACAGGGGTGGACCGGGGAGCTGTTTTTT. Translating it yields CASSRGGQGWTGELFF.

This clone was seen only a few times. The chain combines TRBV15 with TRBJ2-6, with D possibly being TRBD2 (5 bases). The CDR3 consists of 15 residues. V was shortened by 5 bases and J by 1 base, with 9 bases between the two germline ends. Germline CDR1 is LNHNV and CDR2 is YYDKDF (reference sequence). The CDR3 DNA reads TGTGCCACCAGCGGGGAGCTTTCTGGGGCCAACGTCCTGACTTTC. Translating gives CATSGELSGANVLTF.

The chain combines TRBV27 with TRBJ1-4, with TRBD1 as a possible D gene (5 bases). The V end was cut by 5 bases, the J end by 0 bases, with 10 bases between. CDR3 size: 15 residues. Germline V CDR1 and CDR2: MNHEY, SMNVEV (reference sequence). CDR3 sequence: CASSPGWATNEKLFF. The CDR3 DNA follows: TGTGCCAGCAGTCCAGGGTGGGCAACTAATGAAAAACTGTTTTTT.

The count of this clone is one. V and J are TRBV21-1 and TRBJ1-3; the tabulated D call, TRBD1, remains unverified against the DNA. TRBV21-1 is termed a pseudogene. This CDR3 is built from 12 residues. CDR3 residues: CAGDRVRNTIYF. In DNA, the CDR3 is TGTGCCGGGGACAGGGTAAGAAACACCATATATTTT.

This clone was recorded only once. V is TRBV11-2 and J is TRBJ1-1; D is unclear. This CDR3 is 17 amino acids long. Germline V gene sequence: CDR1 SGHAT, CDR2 FQNNGV. Trimming took 5 bases from V and 0 from J, leaving 19 bases between them. CDR3: CASSVDPPIPLNTEAFF. The CDR3 DNA sequence: TGTGCCAGCAGCGTCGACCCACCAATTCCCCTGAACACTGAAGCTTTCTTT.

The rearrangement joins TRBV10-3 to TRBJ2-7, with D perhaps TRBD1 (7 bases). The CDR3 runs to 18 residues. The germline V gene encodes CDR1 ENHRY and CDR2 SYGVKD. Deletions cut 2 bases from V and 0 bases from J, with 20 bases between. The CDR3 DNA reads as TGTGCCATCAGTGAGCCGCAACCGACAGGGAGGAGCTCCTACGAGCAGTACTTC. Translating it yields CAISEPQPTGRSSYEQYF.

The chain combines TRBV27 with TRBJ1-2, with D tentatively TRBD1 (5 bases). V was shortened by 5 bases and J by 3 bases, with 13 bases between the two germline ends. The germline CDR1 and CDR2 sequences are MNHEY and SMNVEV (reference sequence). There are 14 residues in the CDR3. CDR3 DNA sequence: TGTGCCAGCAGTCATCAGGGAGCTTACTATGGCTACACCTTC. This gives the protein CASSHQGAYYGYTF.

The V gene is TRBV3-1 (or the pseudogene TRBV3-2), the J gene TRBJ2-3; 9 bases fit TRBD2. From germline, CDR1 is LGHDT and CDR2 YNNKEL (reference sequence). The V segment lost 0 bases and the J segment 3 bases; nucleotides outside the gene matches: 7. The CDR3 has 17 residues. In DNA, the CDR3 is TGTGCCAGCAGCCAAGATGTGGCGGGGGGGCCAACAGATACGCAGTATTTT. Translating it yields CASSQDVAGGPTDTQYF.

The chain's CDR3 is CASIHQDGSNTEAFF. In DNA, the CDR3 is TGTGCCAGCATACATCAGGACGGAAGCAACACTGAAGCTTTCTTT. The chain recombines TRBV2 with TRBJ1-1, with unresolved D. This CDR3 comprises 15 residues. CDR1 and CDR2 (germline): SNHLY, FYNNEI. Trimming took 7 bases from V and 2 from J, leaving 17 bases between them.

The chain links TRBV21-1 to TRBJ2-4; no check of the table's D call, TRBD1, against the DNA was made. TRBV21-1 is labeled a pseudogene. The CDR3 runs to 15 residues. CDR3 region: CASSSQGALKNIQYF. The CDR3, as DNA: TGTGCCAGCAGCAGCCAGGGGGCCCTTAAAAACATTCAGTACTTC.

This clone was counted a single time. V and J are TRBV4-3 and TRBJ2-7, with TRBD1 as a possible D gene (6 bases). The CDR3 has 16 amino acids. V gave up 0 bases and J gave up 7 bases, with 19 bases separating them. Germline CDR1 LGHNA, CDR2 YSLEER. CDR3 coding DNA: TGCGCCAGCAGCCAAGATATTACAGGGTCTTTGGGGGAGCAGTACTTC. This encodes CASSQDITGSLGEQYF.

The V call is TRBV7-9, the J call TRBJ1-2; TRBD1 agrees at 9 bases. Germline assignment: CDR1 SEHNR and CDR2 FQNEAQ (reference sequence). There are 14 residues in the CDR3. V lost 4 bases, J lost 6 bases, and 6 bases stayed unmatched. The DNA of the CDR3 is TGTGCCAGCAGCTCACAGGGGGCCCTCGATGGCTACACCTTC. It encodes CASSSQGALDGYTF. Looking up the rest from reference TRBV7-9 and TRBJ1-2 gives the full variable domain: DTGVSQNPRHKITKRGQNVTFRCDPISEHNRLYWYRQTLGQGPEFLTYFQNEAQLEKSRLLSDRFSAERPKGSFSTLEIQRTEQGDSAMYLCASSSQGALDGYTFGSGTRLTVV.

This clone was detected only once. The V call is TRBV6-5, the J call TRBJ1-1; 9 bases match TRBD1. V shed 6 bases and J 5 bases; nucleotides not matched to a gene: 4. Germline V CDR1 and CDR2: MNHEY, SVGAGI. The CDR3 sequence is 13 residues long. CDR3 amino acids: CASRLTGGTEAFF. CDR3 DNA sequence: TGTGCCAGCAGACTGACAGGGGGTACTGAAGCTTTCTTT.

The rearrangement joins TRBV6-2 or TRBV6-3 to TRBJ1-6; D is unresolved. Germline CDR1 and CDR2: MNHEY and SVGEGT. V was shortened by 4 bases and J by 0 bases, with 7 bases between the two germline ends. This CDR3 is built from 15 residues. CDR3 region: CASSSGFSYNSPLHF. The CDR3 DNA is TGTGCCAGCAGTTCCGGTTTCTCCTATAATTCACCCCTCCACTTT.

The chain uses TRBV4-3 and TRBJ2-7; D is possibly TRBD1 (7 bases). V dropped 3 bases and J dropped 5 bases, with 17 bases sitting between them. CDR1 and CDR2 (germline): LGHNA, YSLEER. The CDR3 totals 15 residues. The CDR3 DNA follows: TGCGCCAGCAGCCACCGACAGGGAGGTGGGAACGAGCAGTACTTC. Translation: CASSHRQGGGNEQYF.

The chain couples TRBV7-8 to TRBJ2-7; perhaps TRBD1 as D (5 bases). The germline V gene encodes CDR1 SGHVS and CDR2 FQNEAQ. This CDR3 spans 15 amino acids. V lost 4 bases, J lost 1 base, and 14 bases lay in between. Here the CDR3 DNA reads TGTGCCAGCAGCTCCCAAGACAGATATTCCTACGAGCAGTACTTC. Protein: CASSSQDRYSYEQYF.

This chain joins TRBV10-3 and TRBJ2-7; the match to TRBD1 covers 10 bases. J gave up 3 bases and V 8 bases, and 7 bases lay outside the gene matches. Germline V gives CDR1 ENHRY, CDR2 SYGVKD. This CDR3 comprises 14 residues. The CDR3 nucleotides read TGTGCCATCCAGTCAGGGACAGGGGACTACGAGCAGTACTTC. Amino acids: CAIQSGTGDYEQYF.

J is TRBJ1-2 and V is TRBV7-2; 9 bases map to TRBD1. The CDR3 is 15 residues long. CDR1 is SGHTA, CDR2 FQGNSA, per germline. V lost 5 bases to trimming and J lost 4 bases; unmatched junction nucleotides: 8. The CDR3 region is CASSTGQGSIYGYTF. CDR3 sequence (DNA): TGTGCCAGCAGCACCGGACAGGGGAGCATCTATGGCTACACCTTC.

The chain employs TRBV19 and TRBJ2-7, with 11 positions matching TRBD1. CDR3 length: 14 amino acids. The junction had 5 bases not matched to a gene; V was cut back by 5 bases and J by 5 bases. Per germline, CDR1 LNHDA and CDR2 SQIVND (reference sequence). The CDR3 sequence is CASSFRDRGNEQYF. The CDR3 bases are TGTGCCAGTAGTTTCCGGGACAGGGGGAACGAGCAGTACTTC.

The genes are TRBV6-5 and TRBJ2-1; weak D call: TRBD2 (6 bases). This CDR3 is built from 14 residues. The germline V and J ends were trimmed by 7 bases and 8 bases, with 18 bases remaining between them. CDR1 is MNHEY, CDR2 SVGAGI, per germline. The chain's CDR3 is CASTREFLGHEQFF. As DNA, the CDR3 is TGTGCCAGCACCCGGGAGTTCCTTGGCCATGAGCAGTTCTTC.

This clone was picked up a small number of times. The rearrangement joins TRBV2 to TRBJ2-1; D uncertain. CDR3 size: 15 residues. The germline CDR1 and CDR2 sequences are SNHLY and FYNNEI. V was pared by 1 base and J by 0 bases, with 7 bases between. CDR3 region: CASSEGGNSYNEQFF. The DNA of the CDR3 is TGTGCCAGCAGTGAAGGCGGTAACTCCTACAATGAGCAGTTCTTC.

The chain is built from TRBV10-3 and TRBJ1-2; no clear D. The CDR3 is 13 residues long. In germline, CDR1 is ENHRY, CDR2 SYGVKD. Trimming took off 0 bases at V and 8 bases at J, with 10 bases between the two ends. The CDR3 sequence is CAISESNWLGYTF. Here the CDR3 DNA reads TGTGCCATCAGTGAGTCGAATTGGTTAGGCTACACCTTC.

This chain joins TRBV19 and TRBJ2-6; the D gene is possibly TRBD1 (5 bases). The CDR3 spans 18 residues. The V gene's germline CDR1 is LNHDA and CDR2 SQIVND (reference sequence). The V end lost 7 bases, the J end lost 0 bases, and 19 bases lay between the germline ends. The CDR3 coding sequence is TGTGCCAGTAACAGGTTAGTGGGTGAGAGCTCTGGGGCCAACGTCCTGACTTTC. It encodes CASNRLVGESSGANVLTF.

The chain combines TRBV2 with TRBJ1-2; no clear D. Germline CDR1 and CDR2: SNHLY and FYNNEI. The CDR3 extends over 12 amino acids. The V and J ends lost 6 bases and 3 bases respectively, with 8 bases between them. The chain's CDR3 is CASRGLDYGYTF. In DNA form, the CDR3 reads TGTGCCAGCAGAGGACTGGACTATGGCTACACCTTC.

The V and J genes are TRBV30 and TRBJ1-5; unclear D gene. V lost 2 bases, J lost 6 bases, and 11 bases lay in between. CDR1 and CDR2 from the germline V gene are GTSNPN and SVGIG (reference sequence). The CDR3 runs to 13 residues. In DNA, the CDR3 is TGTGCCTGGAGTCCCGATGTAAGTCAGCCCCAGCATTTT. Protein product: CAWSPDVSQPQHF. The full variable domain, with the rest looked up from reference TRBV30 and TRBJ1-5, is SQTIHQWPATLVQPVGSPLSLECTVEGTSNPNLYWYRQAAGRGLQLLFYSVGIGQISSEVPQNLSASRPQDRQFILSSKKLLLSDSGFYLCAWSPDVSQPQHFGDGTRLSIL.